This TCR beta chain stems from a study of T cell responses to AZD1222 COVID-19 vaccine. Study observations and caveats: Dominant CD4 TCR responses targeted spike regions 160-218 and 743-854.

Sequencing was performed with immunoSEQ multiplex PCR; in TCRdb, only in-frame clones are kept and a portion is missing. The sample holds around 170,000 clones, over 75% seen once. Trimming removed 0 bases at V and 7 bases at J, with 3 bases between. CDR1 and CDR2 (germline): LGHNA, YNFKEQ. The CDR3 has 12 residues. Comments on this clone: What it binds is not known.

Sequenced here: peripheral blood, sampled on day 0 of AZD1222 vaccination. The chain employs TRBV4-2 and TRBJ2-2; D unresolved. The sequence came from an adult in good health. The CDR3 region has the DNA TGTGCCAGCAGCCAAGAGATCGGGGAGCTGTTTTTT. It translates to CASSQEIGELFF.